These 26 T cell receptor beta chains originate from one sample sequenced in a study of cytomegalovirus exposure and HLA in healthy donors. The PCR had 60 Vbeta and 13 Jbeta primers. Some clones are missing from TCRdb's copy, which holds only in-frame ones; the method was immunoSEQ multiplex PCR. The sample records about 130,000 clones, approximately 60% being singletons. The specimen was PBMCs. Receptor source: a human donor in good health.

V usage is TRBV11-2 and J usage is TRBJ2-7, with D perhaps matching TRBD1 (6 bases). The germline V gene encodes CDR1 SGHAT and CDR2 FQNNGV. V was clipped by 3 bases and J by 2 bases, with 8 bases between them. The CDR3 runs 13 residues. CDR3 in amino acids: CASSFDRTYEQYF. CDR3 in DNA: TGTGCCAGCAGCTTCGACAGGACCTACGAGCAGTACTTC.

This clone was seen only once. The chain has TRBV28 and TRBJ1-1, with D hard to call. This CDR3 contains 12 residues. V shed 4 bases and J shed 3 bases, with 6 bases lying between them. CDR1 and CDR2 (germline): MDHEN, SYDVKM. DNA of the CDR3: TGTGCCAGCAGTTGGAGATACACTGAAGCTTTCTTT. Amino acid sequence: CASSWRYTEAFF.

J is TRBJ1-1 and V is TRBV7-9; D is perhaps TRBD1 (6 bases). The CDR3 sequence is 15 residues long. V lost 7 bases and J 0 bases, leaving 15 bases between the germline ends. CDR1 SEHNR and CDR2 FQNEAQ come from the germline V gene (reference sequence). This CDR3 is CASIKPGQLNTEAFF. CDR3 in DNA: TGTGCCAGCATCAAGCCGGGACAACTGAACACTGAAGCTTTCTTT.

The V gene is TRBV5-5, the J gene TRBJ2-1, with 7 bases identical to TRBD1. This CDR3 has 15 amino acids. The trim removed 0 bases at V and 0 bases at J, leaving 0 bases unmatched. In germline, CDR1 is SGHKS, CDR2 YYEKEE (reference sequence). The CDR3, as DNA: TGTGCCAGCAGCTTGGGACAGGGCTCCTACAATGAGCAGTTCTTC. Amino acid sequence: CASSLGQGSYNEQFF.

The rearrangement links TRBV7-6 to TRBJ2-6, with TRBD1 as a possible D gene (5 bases). The CDR3 runs 16 residues. Germline loops: CDR1 SGHVS, CDR2 FNYEAQ. Deletions cut 3 bases from V and 0 bases from J, with 9 bases between. The CDR3 DNA is TGTGCCAGCAGCTTTAGGGGAAGCTCTGGGGCCAACGTCCTGACTTTC. As protein: CASSFRGSSGANVLTF.

This clone was found a few times. The rearrangement joins TRBV7-9 to TRBJ2-3, with D uncertain. V lost 4 bases and J lost 2, with 13 bases in between. Germline V gene data show CDR1 as SEHNR and CDR2 as FQNEAQ (reference sequence). CDR3 length: 15 residues. CDR3 sequence: CASSSTLASTDTQYF. The CDR3 nucleotides read TGTGCCAGCAGCTCAACCCTGGCCTCCACAGATACGCAGTATTTT.

The chain combines TRBV5-5 with TRBJ2-3, with TRBD2 matching over 10 bases. This CDR3 region has 15 residues. With 5 bases clipped from V and 1 base from J, the junction kept 4 bases outside the gene matches. CDR1 and CDR2 from the germline V gene are SGHKS and YYEKEE (reference sequence). Here the CDR3 reads CASRPGTSGTDTQYF. In DNA, the CDR3 is TGTGCCAGCAGGCCCGGGACTAGCGGCACAGATACGCAGTATTTT. Together with reference TRBV5-5 and TRBJ2-3, the CDR3 gives the full variable domain: DAGVTQSPTHLIKTRGQQVTLRCSPISGHKSVSWYQQVLGQGPQFIFQYYEKEERGRGNFPDRFSARQFPNYSSELNVNALLLGDSALYLCASRPGTSGTDTQYFGPGTRLTVL.

This chain uses TRBV2 with TRBJ2-2; 7 bases fit TRBD2. CDR3 length: 17 residues. Looked up from germline, CDR1 is SNHLY and CDR2 is FYNNEI. V shed 4 bases and J 0 bases; nucleotides not matched to a gene: 8. The CDR3 reads CASSGGVGGANTGELFF. The CDR3 bases are TGTGCCAGCAGTGGGGGCGTGGGAGGGGCGAACACCGGGGAGCTGTTTTTT.

This rearrangement joins TRBV4-1 to TRBJ2-5; the D gene is possibly TRBD1 (6 bases). V lost 1 base and J 3 bases, leaving 9 bases between the germline ends. The CDR3 is 14 amino acids. Germline lookup yields CDR1 MGHRA and CDR2 YSYEKL. CDR3 DNA sequence: TGCGCCAGCAGCCAAGTTCCAGGGGAAGAGACCCAGTACTTC. As protein: CASSQVPGEETQYF.

This chain connects TRBV5-1 to TRBJ2-3; 8 bases map to TRBD2. Trimming at V came to 0 bases and at J to 1 base, leaving 4 bases not matched to a gene. Germline assignment: CDR1 SGHRS and CDR2 YFSETQ. The CDR3 has 16 amino acids. The CDR3 here is CASSLGSAGGTDTQYF. The DNA of the CDR3 is TGCGCCAGCAGCTTGGGCTCAGCGGGAGGCACAGATACGCAGTATTTT.

The chain joins TRBV5-1 to TRBJ1-4; TRBD1 agrees at 11 bases. V was pared by 3 bases and J by 7 bases, with 2 bases of the junction left unmatched. Looked up from germline, CDR1 is SGHRS and CDR2 is YFSETQ. This CDR3 comprises 14 residues. CDR3: CASSSGQGVEKLFF. Here the CDR3 DNA reads TGCGCCAGCAGCTCGGGACAGGGGGTTGAAAAACTGTTTTTT.

This clone was counted once. As DNA, the CDR3 is TGTGCCAGCAGCTTAGCGGAGAACACCGGGGAGCTGTTTTTT. Translated, it gives CASSLAENTGELFF. The chain recombines TRBV7-3 with TRBJ2-2; no definite D call. This CDR3 is built from 14 residues. Germline CDR1 SGHTA, CDR2 FQGTGA. V was cut by 2 bases and J by 1 base, with 5 bases left in between.

The table lists this clone with a count of one. The chain links TRBV11-3 to TRBJ1-3; 7 nucleotides line up with TRBD1. V shed 5 bases, J shed 2 bases, and the junction held 3 bases outside the gene matches. The germline CDR1 and CDR2 sequences are SGHNT and YENEEA. The CDR3 covers 14 residues. The CDR3 region has the DNA TGTGCCAGCAGCAGACAGGGTCCTGGAAACACCATATATTTT. As protein: CASSRQGPGNTIYF.

In the case of this clone: Other DNA sequences within the sample encode an identical CDR3. J is TRBJ1-5 and V is TRBV18; D unresolved. The CDR3 covers 13 residues. Germline assignment: CDR1 KGHSH and CDR2 LQKENI. V dropped 2 bases and J dropped 4 bases, with 6 bases sitting between them. For the CDR3, the DNA is TGTGCCAGCTCACCAGGGCGTAATCAGCCCCAGCATTTT. Its translation is CASSPGRNQPQHF. Together with reference TRBV18 and TRBJ1-5, the CDR3 gives the full variable domain: NAGVMQNPRHLVRRRGQEARLRCSPMKGHSHVYWYRQLPEEGLKFMVYLQKENIIDESGMPKERFSAEFPKEGPSILRIQQVVRGDSAAYFCASSPGRNQPQHFGDGTRLSIL.

The CDR3 DNA reads as TGCGCCAGCAGCCAAACCCCCGGGGGAAATGAAAAACTGTTTTTT. The encoded protein is CASSQTPGGNEKLFF. The J gene is TRBJ1-4, the V gene TRBV4-1, with D possibly being TRBD1 (5 bases). Germline CDR1 and CDR2: MGHRA and YSYEKL. There are 15 residues in the CDR3. The V gene lost 2 bases and the J gene lost 5 bases, with 12 bases spanning the gap.

The gene calls are TRBV5-1 and TRBJ2-1; a weak D match, TRBD2 (5 bases). V dropped 2 bases and J dropped 4 bases, with 16 bases sitting between them. Germline V lookup: CDR1 SGHRS, CDR2 YFSETQ. The CDR3 has 16 amino acids. In DNA form, the CDR3 reads TGCGCCAGCAGCTTTGGTCGGGGTCGAAAGTACAATGAGCAGTTCTTC. Translation: CASSFGRGRKYNEQFF.

The V call is TRBV5-1, the J call TRBJ2-6; D may be TRBD1 (6 bases). Germline CDR1 and CDR2: SGHRS and YFSETQ. This CDR3 region has 16 residues. V lost 2 bases, J lost 0 bases, and 9 bases lay in between. The CDR3 bases are TGCGCCAGCAGCTTTACAGGGCTCTCTGGGGCCAACGTCCTGACTTTC. The encoded protein is CASSFTGLSGANVLTF.

As regards this clone: One end of the junction is discordant with germline, which a read error may explain. The rearrangement links TRBV6-1 to TRBJ2-7; 10 nucleotides match TRBD2. CDR1 is MNHNS, CDR2 SASEGT, per germline. This CDR3 is built from 14 residues. The CDR3 coding sequence is TGTGCCAGCAGTGAAGCAGGGACTAGCGATTTCTCTTATTTC. Residues: CASSEAGTSDFSYF.

The chain links TRBV18 to TRBJ1-1; the D is unclear. Per germline, CDR1 KGHSH and CDR2 LQKENI. The CDR3 spans 14 residues. Trimming stripped 3 bases from V and 1 base from J, with 9 bases between. DNA for the CDR3: TGTGCCAGCTCACCCGCGGAGGGGAACACTGAAGCTTTCTTT. The encoded protein is CASSPAEGNTEAFF. Supplemented by reference TRBV18 and TRBJ1-1, the full variable domain reads NAGVMQNPRHLVRRRGQEARLRCSPMKGHSHVYWYRQLPEEGLKFMVYLQKENIIDESGMPKERFSAEFPKEGPSILRIQQVVRGDSAAYFCASSPAEGNTEAFFGQGTRLTVV.

V and J are TRBV7-2 and TRBJ2-1; 9 bases map to TRBD2. Germline CDR1 and CDR2: SGHTA and FQGNSA. This CDR3 contains 14 residues. Trimming at V came to 1 base and at J to 9 bases, leaving 4 bases not matched to a gene. CDR3 sequence (DNA): TGTGCCAGCAGCTTAGGGGGCGGGGGGGGTGAGCAGTTCTTC. Its translation is CASSLGGGGGEQFF.

V usage is TRBV18 and J usage is TRBJ2-3; TRBD1 matches at 9 bases. V was clipped by 3 bases and J by 2 bases; unmatched bases: 6. Germline V gives CDR1 KGHSH, CDR2 LQKENI. The CDR3 totals 16 residues. The CDR3 region has the DNA TGTGCCAGCTCACCGTTGGGGGACAGGGACACAGATACGCAGTATTTT. This encodes CASSPLGDRDTDTQYF.

This clone has a handful of counts. The rearrangement links TRBV5-1 to TRBJ2-2; 7 bases map to TRBD1. The germline V gene has CDR1 SGHRS and CDR2 YFSETQ. This CDR3 has 14 amino acids. V shed 0 bases, J shed 5 bases, and the junction held 1 base outside the gene matches. CDR3 loop: CASSLARGTGELFF. The DNA for the CDR3 is TGCGCCAGCAGCTTGGCCAGGGGGACCGGGGAGCTGTTTTTT.

This sequence joins TRBV7-2 and TRBJ2-7, with D uncertain. The CDR3 spans 11 residues. Germline CDR1 and CDR2: SGHTA and FQGNSA. V lost 5 bases, J lost 1 base, and 3 bases lay in between. CDR3 residues: CASSTSYEQYF. The CDR3 nucleotides are TGTGCCAGCAGCACTTCCTACGAGCAGTACTTC.

This chain joins TRBV6-1 and TRBJ1-4, with 9 bases matching TRBD1. Germline loops: CDR1 MNHNS, CDR2 SASEGT. The CDR3 runs 17 residues. V dropped 4 bases and J dropped 1; count of bases not matched to a gene: 7. For the CDR3, the DNA is TGTGCCAGCAGTGGCACAGGGGGCTTGATAACTAATGAAAAACTGTTTTTT. Translating gives CASSGTGGLITNEKLFF.

Written as DNA, the CDR3 is TGTGCCAGCAGTCCTCAGGGTATCCTGAAGCCCCAGCATTTT. Amino acids: CASSPQGILKPQHF. The chain links TRBV27 to TRBJ1-5; D may be TRBD1 (5 bases). The germline V gene encodes CDR1 MNHEY and CDR2 SMNVEV (reference sequence). The CDR3 totals 14 residues. With 5 bases removed from V and 8 bases from J, the gap between germline ends came to 16 bases.

V usage is TRBV11-2 and J usage is TRBJ2-7, with D possibly matching TRBD2 (5 bases). V was clipped by 2 bases and J by 5 bases, with 13 bases between them. Germline-derived CDR1 and CDR2 are SGHAT and FQNNGV. There are 14 residues in the CDR3. The CDR3 nucleotides read TGTGCCAGCAGCTTAAATCCCCGGGGAAACGAGCAGTACTTC. The encoded protein is CASSLNPRGNEQYF.